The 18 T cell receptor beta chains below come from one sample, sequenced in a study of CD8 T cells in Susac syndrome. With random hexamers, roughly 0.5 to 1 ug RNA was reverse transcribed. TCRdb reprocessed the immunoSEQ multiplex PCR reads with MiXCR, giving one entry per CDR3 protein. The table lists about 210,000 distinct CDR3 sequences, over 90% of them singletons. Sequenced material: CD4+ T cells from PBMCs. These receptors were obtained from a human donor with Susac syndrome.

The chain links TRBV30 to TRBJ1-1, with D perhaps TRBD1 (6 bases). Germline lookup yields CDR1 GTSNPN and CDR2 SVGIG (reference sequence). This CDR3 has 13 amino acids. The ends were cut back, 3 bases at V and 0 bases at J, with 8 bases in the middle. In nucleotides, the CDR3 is TGTGCCTGGAGACAGGGAATGAACACTGAAGCTTTCTTT. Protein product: CAWRQGMNTEAFF.

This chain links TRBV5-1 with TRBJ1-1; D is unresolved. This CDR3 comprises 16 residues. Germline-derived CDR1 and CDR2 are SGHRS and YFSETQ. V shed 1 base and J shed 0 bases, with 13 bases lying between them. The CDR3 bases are TGCGCCAGCAGCTTGCTTCCAGCAAGCATGAACACTGAAGCTTTCTTT. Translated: CASSLLPASMNTEAFF.

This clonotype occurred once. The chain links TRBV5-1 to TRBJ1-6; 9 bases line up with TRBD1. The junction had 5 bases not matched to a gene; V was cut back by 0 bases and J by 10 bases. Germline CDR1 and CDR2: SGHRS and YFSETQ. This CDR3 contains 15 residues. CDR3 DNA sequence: TGCGCCAGCAGCTTGGCCGGACAGGGGTACTCACCCCTCCACTTT. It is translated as CASSLAGQGYSPLHF.

CDR3 nucleotide sequence: TGTGCCAGCAGTTCCGGCGTTTCAGCTTTCTTT. It codes for CASSSGVSAFF. The chain recombines TRBV6-6 with TRBJ1-1; D remains unclear. The CDR3 contains 11 residues. V was pared by 4 bases and J by 10 bases, with 10 bases between. CDR1 and CDR2 (germline): MNHNY, SVGAGI (reference sequence).

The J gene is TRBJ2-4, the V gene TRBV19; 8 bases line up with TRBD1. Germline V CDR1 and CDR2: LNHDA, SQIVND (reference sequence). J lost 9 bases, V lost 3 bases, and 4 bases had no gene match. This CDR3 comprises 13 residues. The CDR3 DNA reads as TGTGCCAGTAGTATTCAGGGGGCTGGCATTCAGTACTTC. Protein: CASSIQGAGIQYF.

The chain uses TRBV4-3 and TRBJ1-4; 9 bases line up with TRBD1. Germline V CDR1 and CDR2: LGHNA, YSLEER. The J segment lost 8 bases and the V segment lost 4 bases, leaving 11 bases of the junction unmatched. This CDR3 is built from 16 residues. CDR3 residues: CASSPSIGTGKEKLFF. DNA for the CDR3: TGCGCCAGCAGCCCCTCAATTGGGACAGGGAAGGAAAAACTGTTTTTT.

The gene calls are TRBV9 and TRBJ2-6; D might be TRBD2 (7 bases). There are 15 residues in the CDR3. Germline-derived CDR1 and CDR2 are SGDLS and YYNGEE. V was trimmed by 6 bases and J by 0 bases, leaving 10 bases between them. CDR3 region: CASTRGPSGANVLTF. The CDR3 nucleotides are TGTGCCAGCACGCGGGGGCCCTCTGGGGCCAACGTCCTGACTTTC. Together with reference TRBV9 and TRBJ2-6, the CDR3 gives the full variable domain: DSGVTQTPKHLITATGQRVTLRCSPRSGDLSVYWYQQSLDQGLQFLIQYYNGEERAKGNILERFSAQQFPDLHSELNLSSLELGDSALYFCASTRGPSGANVLTFGAGSRLTVL.

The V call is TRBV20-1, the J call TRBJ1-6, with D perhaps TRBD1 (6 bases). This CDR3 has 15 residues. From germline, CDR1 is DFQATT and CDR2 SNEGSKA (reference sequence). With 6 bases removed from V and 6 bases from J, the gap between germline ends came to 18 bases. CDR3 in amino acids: CSASLGGSGNSPLHF. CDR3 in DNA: TGCAGTGCGAGCCTCGGGGGCTCTGGTAATTCACCCCTCCACTTT.

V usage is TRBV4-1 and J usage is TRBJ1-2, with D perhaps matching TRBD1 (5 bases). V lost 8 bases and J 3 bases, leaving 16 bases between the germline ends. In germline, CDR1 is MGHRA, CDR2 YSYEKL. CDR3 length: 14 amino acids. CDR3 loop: CASASGREDYGYTF. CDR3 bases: TGCGCCAGCGCCTCAGGCAGGGAGGACTATGGCTACACCTTC.

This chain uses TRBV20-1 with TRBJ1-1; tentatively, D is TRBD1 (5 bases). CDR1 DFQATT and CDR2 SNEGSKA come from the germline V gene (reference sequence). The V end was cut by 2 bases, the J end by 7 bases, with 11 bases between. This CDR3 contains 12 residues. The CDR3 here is CSARRGVGEAFF. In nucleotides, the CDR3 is TGCAGTGCTAGACGGGGGGTCGGTGAAGCTTTCTTT.

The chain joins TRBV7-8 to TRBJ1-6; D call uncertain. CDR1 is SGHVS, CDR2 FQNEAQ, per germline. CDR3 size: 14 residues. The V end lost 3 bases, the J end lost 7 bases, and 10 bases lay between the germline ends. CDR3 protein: CASSFSVRNSPLHF. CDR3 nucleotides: TGTGCCAGCAGCTTCTCCGTGCGAAATTCACCCCTCCACTTT.

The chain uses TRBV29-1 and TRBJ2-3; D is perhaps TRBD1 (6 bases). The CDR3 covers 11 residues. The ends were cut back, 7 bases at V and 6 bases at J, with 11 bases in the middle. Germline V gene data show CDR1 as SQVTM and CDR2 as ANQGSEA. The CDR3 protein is CSAADSDTQYF. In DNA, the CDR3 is TGCAGCGCTGCGGACAGCGATACGCAGTATTTT.

Here the CDR3 reads CSARSSGNTIYF. The CDR3 DNA reads TGCAGCGCTAGAAGCTCTGGAAACACCATATATTTT. The chain couples TRBV29-1 to TRBJ1-3, with unresolved D. Germline values: CDR1 SQVTM, CDR2 ANQGSEA. This CDR3 spans 12 amino acids. V was cut by 7 bases and J by 0 bases, with 7 bases left in between.

Here the CDR3 reads CASSTTDRRDYGYTF. Here the CDR3 DNA reads TGTGCCAGTAGCACCACGGACAGGAGAGACTATGGCTACACCTTC. The chain links TRBV19 to TRBJ1-2; 7 bases fit TRBD1. This CDR3 is 15 amino acids long. Trimming cost V 6 bases and J 3 bases; bases outside gene matches: 10. Germline values: CDR1 LNHDA, CDR2 SQIVND (reference sequence). Variable domain in full (rest from reference TRBV19 and TRBJ1-2): DGGITQSPKYLFRKEGQNVTLSCEQNLNHDAMYWYRQDPGQGLRLIYYSQIVNDFQKGDIAEGYSVSREKKESFPLTVTSAQKNPTAFYLCASSTTDRRDYGYTFGSGTRLTVV.

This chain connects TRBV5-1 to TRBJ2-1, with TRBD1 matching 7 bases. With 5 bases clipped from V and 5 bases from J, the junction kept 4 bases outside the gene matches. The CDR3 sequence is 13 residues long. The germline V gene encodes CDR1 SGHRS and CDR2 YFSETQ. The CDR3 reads CASREGANNEQFF. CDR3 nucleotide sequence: TGCGCCAGCAGAGAGGGGGCTAACAATGAGCAGTTCTTC. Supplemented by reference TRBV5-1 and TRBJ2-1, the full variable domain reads KAGVTQTPRYLIKTRGQQVTLSCSPISGHRSVSWYQQTPGQGLQFLFEYFSETQRNKGNFPGRFSGRQFSNSRSEMNVSTLELGDSALYLCASREGANNEQFFGPGTRLTVL.

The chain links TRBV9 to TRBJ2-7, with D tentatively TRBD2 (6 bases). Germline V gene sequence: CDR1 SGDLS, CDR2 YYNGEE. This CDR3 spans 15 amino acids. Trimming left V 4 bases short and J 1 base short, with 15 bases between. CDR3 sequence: CASSPHTGASYEQYF. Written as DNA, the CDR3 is TGTGCCAGCAGCCCCCACACGGGAGCATCCTACGAGCAGTACTTC.

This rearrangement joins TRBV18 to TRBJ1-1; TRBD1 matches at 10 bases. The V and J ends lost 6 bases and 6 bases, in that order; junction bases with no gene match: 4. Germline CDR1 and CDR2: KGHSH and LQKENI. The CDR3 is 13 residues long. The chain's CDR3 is CASSSDRGAEAFF. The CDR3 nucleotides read TGTGCCAGCTCCTCGGACAGGGGGGCTGAAGCTTTCTTT.

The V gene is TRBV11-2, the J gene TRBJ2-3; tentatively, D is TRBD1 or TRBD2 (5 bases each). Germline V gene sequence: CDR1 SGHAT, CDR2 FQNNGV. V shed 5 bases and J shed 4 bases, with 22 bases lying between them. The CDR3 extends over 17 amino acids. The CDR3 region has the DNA TGTGCCAGCAGCCCCCCAGCGCCAGGGACCGGGTCAGATACGCAGTATTTT. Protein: CASSPPAPGTGSDTQYF.